This T cell receptor (beta chain) was captured by sequencing in a study of blood T cell repertoires in COVID-19. Study information: COVID-19 samples, acute and convalescent, were from the United States, Italy and Spain. Sources were T cells, B-cell-depleted T cells, or PBMCs; the material itself was cDNA or gDNA.

Between the trimmed V and J ends, which lost 4 bases and 2 bases, there was a span of 11 bases. CDR3 length: 14 residues. Germline CDR1 and CDR2: SGHDN and FVKESK. Using immunoSEQ multiplex PCR, the repertoire was profiled, and TCRdb retains in-frame clones only, with some absent. The data contain 65,000 to 95,000 clones, roughly 90% of them singletons. The sequenced sample consisted of peripheral blood. V and J are TRBV14 and TRBJ1-2, with no clear D. The receptor was derived from a man aged 70-80 years with active or convalescent COVID-19. The CDR3 here is CASSPDSVNYGYTF. The CDR3 DNA sequence: TGTGCCAGCAGCCCCGACTCGGTGAACTATGGCTACACCTTC.